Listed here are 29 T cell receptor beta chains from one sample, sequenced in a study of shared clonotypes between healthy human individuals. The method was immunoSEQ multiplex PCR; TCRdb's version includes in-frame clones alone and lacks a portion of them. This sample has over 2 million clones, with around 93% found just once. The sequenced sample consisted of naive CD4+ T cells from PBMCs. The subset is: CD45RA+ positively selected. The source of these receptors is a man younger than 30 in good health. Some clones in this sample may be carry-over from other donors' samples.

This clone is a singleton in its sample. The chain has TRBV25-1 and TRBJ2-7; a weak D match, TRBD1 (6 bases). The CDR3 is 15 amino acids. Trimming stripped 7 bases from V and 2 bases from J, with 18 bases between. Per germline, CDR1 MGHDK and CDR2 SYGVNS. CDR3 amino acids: CASNGGRDIAYEQYF. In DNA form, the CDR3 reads TGTGCCAGCAATGGAGGTCGGGACATCGCCTACGAGCAGTACTTC.

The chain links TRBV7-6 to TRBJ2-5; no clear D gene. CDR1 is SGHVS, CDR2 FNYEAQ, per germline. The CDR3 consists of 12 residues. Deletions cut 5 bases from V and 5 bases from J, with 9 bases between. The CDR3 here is CASSPLGETQYF. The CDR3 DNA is TGTGCCAGCAGCCCGCTCGGGGAGACCCAGTACTTC.

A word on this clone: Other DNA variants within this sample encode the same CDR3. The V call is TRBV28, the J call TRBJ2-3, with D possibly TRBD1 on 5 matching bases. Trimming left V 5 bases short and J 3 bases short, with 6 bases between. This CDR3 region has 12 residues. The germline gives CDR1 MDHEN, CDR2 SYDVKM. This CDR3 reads CASSQGTDTQYF. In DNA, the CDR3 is TGTGCCAGCAGTCAGGGTACAGATACGCAGTATTTT.

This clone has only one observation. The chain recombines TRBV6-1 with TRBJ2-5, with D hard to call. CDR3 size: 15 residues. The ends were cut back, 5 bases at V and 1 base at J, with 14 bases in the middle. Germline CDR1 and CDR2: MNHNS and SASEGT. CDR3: CASSRDWAFQETQYF. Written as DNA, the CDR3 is TGTGCCAGCAGTAGGGATTGGGCCTTCCAAGAGACCCAGTACTTC.

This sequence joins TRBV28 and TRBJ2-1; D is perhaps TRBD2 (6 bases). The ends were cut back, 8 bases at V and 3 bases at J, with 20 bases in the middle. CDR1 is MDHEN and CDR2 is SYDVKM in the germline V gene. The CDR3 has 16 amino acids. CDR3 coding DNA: TGTGCCAGCTCCCCCGTCCGGGAGTTGGTCTACAATGAGCAGTTCTTC. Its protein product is CASSPVRELVYNEQFF.

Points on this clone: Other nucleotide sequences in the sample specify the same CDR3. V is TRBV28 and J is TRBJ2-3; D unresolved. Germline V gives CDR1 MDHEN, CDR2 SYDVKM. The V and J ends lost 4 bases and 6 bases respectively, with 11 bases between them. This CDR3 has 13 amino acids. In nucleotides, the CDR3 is TGTGCCAGCAGTTCAGGCCAAGCTGATACGCAGTATTTT. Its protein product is CASSSGQADTQYF.

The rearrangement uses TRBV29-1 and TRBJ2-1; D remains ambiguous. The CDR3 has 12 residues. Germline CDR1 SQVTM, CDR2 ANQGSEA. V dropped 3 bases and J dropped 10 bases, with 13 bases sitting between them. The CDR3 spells CSVERTSEEQFF. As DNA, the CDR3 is TGCAGCGTTGAGAGGACCTCGGAAGAGCAGTTCTTC.

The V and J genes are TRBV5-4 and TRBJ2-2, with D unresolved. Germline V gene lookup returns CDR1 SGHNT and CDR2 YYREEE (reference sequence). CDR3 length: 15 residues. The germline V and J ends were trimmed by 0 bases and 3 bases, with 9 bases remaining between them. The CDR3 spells CASSLEGPDTGELFF. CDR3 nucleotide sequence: TGTGCCAGCAGCTTGGAAGGGCCGGACACCGGGGAGCTGTTTTTT. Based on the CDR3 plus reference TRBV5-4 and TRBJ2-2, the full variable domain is ETGVTQSPTHLIKTRGQQVTLRCSSQSGHNTVSWYQQALGQGPQFIFQYYREEENGRGNFPPRFSGLQFPNYSSELNVNALELDDSALYLCASSLEGPDTGELFFGEGSRLTVL.

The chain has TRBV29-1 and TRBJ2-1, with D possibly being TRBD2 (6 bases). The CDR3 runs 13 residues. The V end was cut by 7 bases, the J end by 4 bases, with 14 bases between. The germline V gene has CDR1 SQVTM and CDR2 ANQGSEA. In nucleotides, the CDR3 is TGCAGCGCCGGGGGTCCCGGATACAATGAGCAGTTCTTC. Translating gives CSAGGPGYNEQFF.

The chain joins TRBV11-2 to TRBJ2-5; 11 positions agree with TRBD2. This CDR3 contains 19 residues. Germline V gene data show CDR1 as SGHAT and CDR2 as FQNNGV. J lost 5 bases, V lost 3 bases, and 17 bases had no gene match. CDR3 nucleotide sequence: TGTGCCAGCAGCTTCCTAGCGGGAGGAGTAAATGTAATGTATGAGACCCAGTACTTC. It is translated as CASSFLAGGVNVMYETQYF.

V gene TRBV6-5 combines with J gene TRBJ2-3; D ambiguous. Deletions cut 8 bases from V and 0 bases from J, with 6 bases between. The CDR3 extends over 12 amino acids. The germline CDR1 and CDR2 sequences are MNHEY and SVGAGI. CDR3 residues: CASPTSTDTQYF. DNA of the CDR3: TGTGCCAGCCCAACTAGCACAGATACGCAGTATTTT.

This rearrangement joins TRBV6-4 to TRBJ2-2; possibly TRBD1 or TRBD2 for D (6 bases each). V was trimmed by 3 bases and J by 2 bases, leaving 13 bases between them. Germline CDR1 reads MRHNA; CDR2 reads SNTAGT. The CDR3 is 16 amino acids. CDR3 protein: CASSEGGGANTGELFF. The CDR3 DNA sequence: TGTGCCAGCAGTGAAGGAGGGGGAGCCAACACCGGGGAGCTGTTTTTT.

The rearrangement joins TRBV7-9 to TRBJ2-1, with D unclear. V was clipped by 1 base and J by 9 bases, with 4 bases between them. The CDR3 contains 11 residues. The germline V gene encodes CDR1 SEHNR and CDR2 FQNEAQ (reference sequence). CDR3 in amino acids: CASSLDSEQFF. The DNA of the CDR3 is TGTGCCAGCAGCTTAGACAGTGAGCAGTTCTTC. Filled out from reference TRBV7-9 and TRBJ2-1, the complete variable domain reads DTGVSQNPRHKITKRGQNVTFRCDPISEHNRLYWYRQTLGQGPEFLTYFQNEAQLEKSRLLSDRFSAERPKGSFSTLEIQRTEQGDSAMYLCASSLDSEQFFGPGTRLTVL.

This CDR3 reads CASSQAVATNEKLFF. Written as DNA, the CDR3 is TGCGCCAGCAGCCAAGCGGTTGCAACTAATGAAAAACTGTTTTTT. The chain has TRBV4-1 and TRBJ1-4; D remains ambiguous. V lost 1 base, J lost 0 bases, and 6 bases lay in between. Germline loops: CDR1 MGHRA, CDR2 YSYEKL. CDR3 length: 15 residues.

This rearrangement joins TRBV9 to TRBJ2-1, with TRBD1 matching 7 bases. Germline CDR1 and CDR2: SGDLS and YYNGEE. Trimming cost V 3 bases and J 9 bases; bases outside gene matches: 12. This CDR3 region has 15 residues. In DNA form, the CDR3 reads TGTGCCAGCAGCGCCGAAACAGGGGTATTGGCTGAGCAGTTCTTC. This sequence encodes CASSAETGVLAEQFF.

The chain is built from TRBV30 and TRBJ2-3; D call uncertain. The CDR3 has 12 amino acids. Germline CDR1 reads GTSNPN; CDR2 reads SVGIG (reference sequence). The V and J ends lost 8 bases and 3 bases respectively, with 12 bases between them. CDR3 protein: CALDRQTDTQYF. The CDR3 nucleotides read TGTGCCCTTGATAGGCAGACAGATACGCAGTATTTT.

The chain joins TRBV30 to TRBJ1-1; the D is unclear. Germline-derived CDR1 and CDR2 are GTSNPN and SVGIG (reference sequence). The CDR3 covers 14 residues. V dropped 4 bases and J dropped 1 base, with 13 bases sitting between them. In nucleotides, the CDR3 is TGTGCCTGGACCCTCACACCCGGGAACACTGAAGCTTTCTTT. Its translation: CAWTLTPGNTEAFF.

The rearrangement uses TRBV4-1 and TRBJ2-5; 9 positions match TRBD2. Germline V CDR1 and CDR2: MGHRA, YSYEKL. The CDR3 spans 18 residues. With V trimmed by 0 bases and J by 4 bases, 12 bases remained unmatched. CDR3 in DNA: TGCGCCAGCAGCCAAGATCCCATCCGACTAGCGGCGGGAGAGACCCAGTACTTC. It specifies CASSQDPIRLAAGETQYF.

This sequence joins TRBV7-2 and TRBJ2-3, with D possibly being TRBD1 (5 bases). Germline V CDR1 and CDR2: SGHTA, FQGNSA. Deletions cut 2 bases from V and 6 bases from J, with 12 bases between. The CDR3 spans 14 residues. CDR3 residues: CASSLSGAADTQYF. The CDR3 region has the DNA TGTGCCAGCAGCTTATCTGGGGCGGCGGATACGCAGTATTTT. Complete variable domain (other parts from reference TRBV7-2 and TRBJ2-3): GAGVSQSPSNKVTEKGKDVELRCDPISGHTALYWYRQSLGQGLEFLIYFQGNSAPDKSGLPSDRFSAERTGGSVSTLTIQRTQQEDSAVYLCASSLSGAADTQYFGPGTRLTVL.

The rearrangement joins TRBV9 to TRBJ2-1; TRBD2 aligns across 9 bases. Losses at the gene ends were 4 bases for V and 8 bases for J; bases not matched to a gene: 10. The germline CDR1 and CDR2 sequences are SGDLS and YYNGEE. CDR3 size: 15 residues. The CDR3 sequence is CASSSVSGSFHEQFF. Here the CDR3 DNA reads TGTGCCAGCAGCTCCGTTAGCGGGAGTTTCCATGAGCAGTTCTTC.

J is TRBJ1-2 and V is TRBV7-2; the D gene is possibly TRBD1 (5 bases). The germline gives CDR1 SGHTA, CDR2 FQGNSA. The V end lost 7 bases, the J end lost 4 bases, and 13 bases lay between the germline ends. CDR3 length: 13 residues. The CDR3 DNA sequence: TGTGCCAGCACCATTCGGGGGACCTATGGCTACACCTTC. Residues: CASTIRGTYGYTF.

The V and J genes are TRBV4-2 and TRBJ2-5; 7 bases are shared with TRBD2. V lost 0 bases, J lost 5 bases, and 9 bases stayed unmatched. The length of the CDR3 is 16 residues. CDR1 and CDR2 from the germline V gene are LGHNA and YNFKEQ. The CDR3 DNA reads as TGTGCCAGCAGCCAAGAGGGAGCGGGACCCCGGGAGACCCAGTACTTC. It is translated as CASSQEGAGPRETQYF.

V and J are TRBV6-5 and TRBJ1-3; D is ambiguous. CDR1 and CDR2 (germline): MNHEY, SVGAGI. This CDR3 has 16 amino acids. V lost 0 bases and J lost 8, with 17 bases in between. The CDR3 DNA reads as TGTGCCAGCAGTTACTCGATTGTAGGGTCTGGCTACACCATATATTTT. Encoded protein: CASSYSIVGSGYTIYF.

The CDR3 loop reads CAISGGRANEQFF. CDR3 nucleotides: TGTGCCATCAGTGGAGGGAGAGCCAATGAGCAGTTCTTC. The rearrangement joins TRBV10-3 to TRBJ2-1; D perhaps matches TRBD2 (5 bases). The V gene's germline CDR1 is ENHRY and CDR2 SYGVKD. Trimming removed 4 bases at V and 6 bases at J, with 10 bases between. The CDR3 extends over 13 amino acids.

In DNA, the CDR3 is TGCAGCGTCGGGGACAGACATAAAGCTTTCTTT. Protein: CSVGDRHKAFF. V usage is TRBV29-1 and J usage is TRBJ1-1, with 7 bases identical to TRBD1. Trimming at V came to 6 bases and at J to 9 bases, leaving 7 bases not matched to a gene. This CDR3 spans 11 amino acids. Germline V lookup: CDR1 SQVTM, CDR2 ANQGSEA.

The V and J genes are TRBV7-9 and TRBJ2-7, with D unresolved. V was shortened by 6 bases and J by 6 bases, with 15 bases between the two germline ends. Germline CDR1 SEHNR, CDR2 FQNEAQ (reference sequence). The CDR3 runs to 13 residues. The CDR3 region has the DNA TGTGCCAGCAGGGAATCGGACCACTCCGAGCAGTACTTC. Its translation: CASRESDHSEQYF.

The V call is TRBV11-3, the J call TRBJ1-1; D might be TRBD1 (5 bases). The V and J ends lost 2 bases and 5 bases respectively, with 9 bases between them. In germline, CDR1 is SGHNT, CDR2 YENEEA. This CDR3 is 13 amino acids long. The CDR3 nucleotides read TGTGCCAGCAGCTTACGTGCAGGGACTGAAGCTTTCTTT. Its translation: CASSLRAGTEAFF. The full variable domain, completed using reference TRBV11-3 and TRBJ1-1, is EAGVVQSPRYKIIEKKQPVAFWCNPISGHNTLYWYLQNLGQGPELLIRYENEEAVDDSQLPKDRFSAERLKGVDSTLKIQPAELGDSAVYLCASSLRAGTEAFFGQGTRLTVV.

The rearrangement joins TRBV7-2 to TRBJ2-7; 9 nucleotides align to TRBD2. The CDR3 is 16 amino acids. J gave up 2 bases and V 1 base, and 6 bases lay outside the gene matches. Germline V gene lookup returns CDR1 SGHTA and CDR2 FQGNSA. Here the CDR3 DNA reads TGTGCCAGCAGCTTAGTAGGCGGGAGGGATACCTACGAGCAGTACTTC. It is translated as CASSLVGGRDTYEQYF.

In DNA, the CDR3 is TGTGCCAGTAGTACGACAGGGAACCGCTACGAGCAGTACTTC. This encodes CASSTTGNRYEQYF. This rearrangement joins TRBV19 to TRBJ2-7, with 7 bases lining up with TRBD1. This CDR3 region has 14 residues. J gave up 3 bases and V 4 bases, and 6 bases lay outside the gene matches. Germline lookup yields CDR1 LNHDA and CDR2 SQIVND (reference sequence).